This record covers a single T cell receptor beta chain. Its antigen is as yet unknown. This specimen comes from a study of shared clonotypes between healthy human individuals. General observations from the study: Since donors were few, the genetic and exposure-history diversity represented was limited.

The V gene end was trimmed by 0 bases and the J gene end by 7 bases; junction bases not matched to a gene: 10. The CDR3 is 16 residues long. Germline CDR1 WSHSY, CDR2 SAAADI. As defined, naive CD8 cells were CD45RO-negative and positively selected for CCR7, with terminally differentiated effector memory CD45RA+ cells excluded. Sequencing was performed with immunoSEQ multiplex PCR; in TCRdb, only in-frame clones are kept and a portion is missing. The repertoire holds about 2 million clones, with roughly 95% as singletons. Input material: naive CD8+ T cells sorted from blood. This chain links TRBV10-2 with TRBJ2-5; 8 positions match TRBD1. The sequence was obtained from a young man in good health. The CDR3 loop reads CASSESPGGASGTQYF. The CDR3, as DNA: TGCGCCAGCAGTGAGTCTCCAGGGGGCGCATCGGGGACCCAGTACTTC.